A selection of T cell receptor beta chains follows, all from one sample in a study of T cells in Graves' hyperthyroidism and ophthalmopathy. TCRdb re-called the multiplex PCR reads with MiXCR, one entry per CDR3 protein. The table lists over 650,000 distinct CDR3 sequences, about 45% of them singletons. Material: peripheral blood or thyroid tissue (not recorded which). Receptors originate from an adult man with Graves' disease, either hyperthyroidism or ophthalmopathy (not recorded which). Both conserved end residues are part of each CDR3. Each record gives: J gene, V gene, clone size, D gene, CDR3 DNA, CDR3 protein. D genes are given only for firm matches. Some rows mark clone size as missing; the rest say once, few, many or name a class of expanded clone.

>TRBJ1-6|TRBV20-1|NA|NA
TGCAGTGCTAGAGTGATTCGGCAGGGTGAGAGTTCACCCCTCCACTTT
CSARVIRQGESSPLHF
>TRBJ2-7|TRBV10-3|NA|NA
TGTGCCAGCTCACCACGACAGGACGAGCAGTACTTC
CASSPRQDEQYF
>TRBJ1-3|TRBV2|NA|NA
TGTGCCAGCAGCCTAAGGACAGCTTTCTCTGGAAACACCATATATTTT
CASSLRTAFSGNTIYF
>TRBJ1-1|TRBV7-3|NA|NA
TGTGCCAGCAGCCAAGATCTGCCGGTTATGAACACTGAAGCTTTCTTT
CASSQDLPVMNTEAFF
>TRBJ2-5|TRBV29-1|NA|NA
TGCAGCGTCCCGGGACCCGGGGAGCTGAGGCAAGAGACCCAGTACTTC
CSVPGPGELRQETQYF
>TRBJ2-7|TRBV5-1|NA|TRBD1
TGCGCCAGCGTCGCGGGACAGGGGCCCACCTACGAGCAGTACTTC
CASVAGQGPTYEQYF
>TRBJ2-7|TRBV12-3/TRBV12-4|few|TRBD2
TGTGCCAGCAGTTTACAGACTAGCGGGGTCCCAGAGCAGTACTTC
CASSLQTSGVPEQYF
>TRBJ1-5|TRBV7-8|many|TRBD1
TGTGCCAGCAGCTCACAGGGGTTTAGCAATCAGCCCCAGCATTTT
CASSSQGFSNQPQHF
>TRBJ1-2|TRBV24-1|NA|NA
TGTGCCACCAGTGATTCCAGGGAAGACTATGGCTACACCTTC
CATSDSREDYGYTF
>TRBJ1-6|TRBV9|once|NA
TGCGCCAGCTCTAGTGGGGGGGCTGGCTCACCCCTCCACTTT
CASSSGGAGSPLHF
>TRBJ1-2|TRBV20-1|NA|TRBD1
TGCAGTGCTAGACCCGGGACAGGGAGGGATGGCTACACCTTC
CSARPGTGRDGYTF
>TRBJ2-2|TRBV2|NA|TRBD2
TGTGCCAGCAGAGTACGGGGGGAGGGAAATACCGGGGAGCTGTTTTTT
CASRVRGEGNTGELFF
>TRBJ2-7|TRBV27|few|TRBD1
TGTGCCAGCAGTTCCCGGACAGGGATCGGCAACGAGCAGTACTTC
CASSSRTGIGNEQYF
>TRBJ2-7|TRBV20-1|NA|TRBD1
TGCAGTGCTAGGGTGCCGGGACAGGGAGGGCGGTACTTC
CSARVPGQGGRYF
>TRBJ1-1|TRBV6-5|few|NA
TGTGCCAGCAGACCAGGGCCCTACACTGAAGCTTTCTTT
CASRPGPYTEAFF
>TRBJ1-1|TRBV2|few|TRBD1
TGTGCCAGCAGCGGGAGGACAGGACGCAGAGGAAACACTGAAGCTTTCTTT
CASSGRTGRRGNTEAFF
>TRBJ2-7|TRBV20-1|few|NA
TGCAGTGCTAGCGCCACCTACGAGCAGTACTTC
CSASATYEQYF
>TRBJ2-7|TRBV7-2|many|NA
TGTGCCAGCAGCCGGACAGTCAGCTACGAGCAGTACTTC
CASSRTVSYEQYF
>TRBJ2-2|TRBV2|NA|NA
TGTGCCAGCAGAACTAGAGGTCCCGGGGAGCTGTTTTTT
CASRTRGPGELFF
>TRBJ1-5|TRBV7-9|few|NA
TGTGCCAGCAGCTCATCAGGTTGGAGTCAGCCCCAGCATTTT
CASSSSGWSQPQHF
>TRBJ1-4|TRBV25-1|many|NA
TGTGCCAGCAGTGAATGCGTCTCCTGGCCGATGGAAAAACTGTTTTTT
CASSECVSWPMEKLFF
>TRBJ2-5|TRBV2|many|NA
TGTGCCACCTCCCCCCAGGATGAACAAGAGACCCAGTACTTC
CATSPQDEQETQYF
>TRBJ1-2|TRBV6-5|NA|NA
TGTGCCAGCGGTTACTCCAGGCTGGATGGCTACACCTTC
CASGYSRLDGYTF
>TRBJ1-5|TRBV6-6|NA|TRBD1
TGTGCCGGCAGACTCGACAGGGATCGACAGCCCCAGCATTTT
CAGRLDRDRQPQHF
>TRBJ1-2|TRBV29-1|NA|NA
TGCAGCGTTGAAGATATTGGCGGCTATGGCTACACCTTC
CSVEDIGGYGYTF
>TRBJ2-7|TRBV7-9|NA|NA
TGTGCCAGCAGCCAAGACAGAAACATTAACTACGAGCAGTACTTC
CASSQDRNINYEQYF
>TRBJ1-2|TRBV4-1|few|NA
TGCGCCAGCAGCCAAGTAGGCCAAAACTATGGCTACACCTTC
CASSQVGQNYGYTF
>TRBJ2-5|TRBV6-5|few|NA
TGTGCCAGCAGTTACGCCAGCGTACGAGAGACCCAGTACTTC
CASSYASVRETQYF
>TRBJ1-2|TRBV14|many|NA
TGTGCCAGCAGCCCGGGACCGAACGCCCCATCTAACTATGGCTACACCTTC
CASSPGPNAPSNYGYTF
>TRBJ2-2|TRBV7-2|once|NA
TGTGCCAGCAGCCTCAGGGGTCCCGGGGAGCTGTTTTTT
CASSLRGPGELFF
>TRBJ1-1|TRBV11-3|NA|TRBD1
TGTGCCAGCAGGCCTAATCCGACAGGGAGAACTGAAGCTTTCTTT
CASRPNPTGRTEAFF
>TRBJ1-1|TRBV5-1|NA|NA
TGCGCCAGCAGACACCTGGACGGGGACACTGAAGCTTTCTTT
CASRHLDGDTEAFF
>TRBJ2-7|TRBV7-2|many|NA
TGTGCCAGCAGCCAAGAGCAGGGCGCTTTCTACGAGCAGTACTTC
CASSQEQGAFYEQYF
>TRBJ2-2|TRBV29-1|many|TRBD1
TGCAGCGTTAGGACAGGGTGGACCGGGGAGCTGTTTTTT
CSVRTGWTGELFF
>TRBJ1-2|TRBV29-1|many|NA
TGCAGCGCATCCAATAGACTTAACTATGGCTACACCTTC
CSASNRLNYGYTF
>TRBJ1-5|TRBV2|NA|TRBD1
TGTGCCAGCAGCCTCGAGCCAGGGGGCGGCAATCAGCCCCAGCATTTT
CASSLEPGGGNQPQHF
>TRBJ2-1|TRBV5-1|NA|TRBD2
TGCGCCAGCAGCTTGAGGACTAGCGGGAGGGCCGGATACAATGAGCAGTTCTTC
CASSLRTSGRAGYNEQFF
>TRBJ1-5|TRBV19|many|NA
TGTGCCAGTAGTGGGGGGCCCGCCCAGCATTTT
CASSGGPAQHF
>TRBJ1-1|TRBV29-1|many|TRBD1
TGCAGCGTGGGGGACAGCCAGAACACTGAAGCTTTCTTT
CSVGDSQNTEAFF
>TRBJ1-2|TRBV7-9|NA|NA
TGTGCCAGCAGCTTCATAACTAACTATGGCTACACCTTC
CASSFITNYGYTF
>TRBJ2-7|TRBV11-2|NA|NA
TGTGCCACCGGCCCCTCCGGTGCCCCACTCTACGAGCAGTACTTC
CATGPSGAPLYEQYF
>TRBJ2-5|TRBV7-2|NA|NA
TGTGCCAGCGGCTTGGTGGGGCGGGACAGTCAAGAGACCCAGTACTTC
CASGLVGRDSQETQYF
>TRBJ2-2|TRBV7-8|many|TRBD1
TGTGCCAGCAGCTTTGGGACAGCTCGCACCGGGGAGCTGTTTTTT
CASSFGTARTGELFF
>TRBJ2-7|TRBV29-1|NA|NA
TGCAGCGGGCGACAGGGAGGACAATTCGAGCAGTACTTC
CSGRQGGQFEQYF
>TRBJ2-5|TRBV6-2/TRBV6-3|NA|TRBD1
TGTGCCAGCAGGCAGCCGCCGACAGGGCAAGAGACCCAGTACTTC
CASRQPPTGQETQYF